The sequence of this TCR beta chain was determined in a study of early T cells in non-severe SARS-CoV-2 infection. Study details: Chains were unpaired, as sequencing was done on bulk RNA from unsorted whole blood.

Individual cDNA molecules each received unique molecular identifiers attached to them. Via MiXCR, TCRdb re-called the 5' RACE reads, giving one row per CDR3 protein. The repertoire has more than 90,000 distinct CDR3 sequences, around 10% of them found once; the top ten carry 4% to 5.5%. Overall study results and limits: VDJdb-based matching was biased toward anti-spike CD8 responses and missed private and CD4 specificities.

Turning to this clonotype: As yet, its antigen is unknown.

The CDR3 covers 18 residues. Germline-derived CDR1 and CDR2 are MGHRA and YSYEKL. V dropped 1 base and J dropped 0 bases, with 15 bases sitting between them. Source material: whole blood. The TCR originated in an adult who was a healthcare worker with PCR-confirmed SARS-CoV-2 infection or an uninfected control (not recorded which). The rearrangement uses TRBV4-1 and TRBJ2-2; D possibly corresponds to TRBD2 (5 bases). The DNA of the CDR3 is TGCGCCAGCAGCCAAGCCCCTTTGGGAGTGACGAACACCGGGGAGCTGTTTTTT. Residues: CASSQAPLGVTNTGELFF.